This T cell receptor (beta chain) was retrieved from a study of response to subunit inactivated influenza vaccine. General study findings and limits: That few new T cells are recruited by each seasonal influenza vaccination was the authors' suggestion.

V was shortened by 2 bases and J by 4 bases, with 11 bases between the two germline ends. CDR1 and CDR2 (germline): SGHAT, FQNNGV. The CDR3 consists of 15 residues. Comment on this clonotype: As yet, its antigen is unknown.

TCRdb reprocessed the RT-PCR reads with MiXCR, giving one entry per CDR3 protein. The sample carries a few hundred thousand distinct CDR3 sequences, less than 15% recorded once. This clonotype originated in a man aged 45-60 years who received an inactivated influenza vaccine. The specimen comprised PBMCs from blood, sampled about 13 days after vaccination. The chain employs TRBV11-2 and TRBJ2-2; no clear D gene. The CDR3 here is CASSLSVHGTGELFF. Written as DNA, the CDR3 is TGTGCCAGCAGCTTATCAGTACATGGCACCGGGGAGCTGTTTTTT.